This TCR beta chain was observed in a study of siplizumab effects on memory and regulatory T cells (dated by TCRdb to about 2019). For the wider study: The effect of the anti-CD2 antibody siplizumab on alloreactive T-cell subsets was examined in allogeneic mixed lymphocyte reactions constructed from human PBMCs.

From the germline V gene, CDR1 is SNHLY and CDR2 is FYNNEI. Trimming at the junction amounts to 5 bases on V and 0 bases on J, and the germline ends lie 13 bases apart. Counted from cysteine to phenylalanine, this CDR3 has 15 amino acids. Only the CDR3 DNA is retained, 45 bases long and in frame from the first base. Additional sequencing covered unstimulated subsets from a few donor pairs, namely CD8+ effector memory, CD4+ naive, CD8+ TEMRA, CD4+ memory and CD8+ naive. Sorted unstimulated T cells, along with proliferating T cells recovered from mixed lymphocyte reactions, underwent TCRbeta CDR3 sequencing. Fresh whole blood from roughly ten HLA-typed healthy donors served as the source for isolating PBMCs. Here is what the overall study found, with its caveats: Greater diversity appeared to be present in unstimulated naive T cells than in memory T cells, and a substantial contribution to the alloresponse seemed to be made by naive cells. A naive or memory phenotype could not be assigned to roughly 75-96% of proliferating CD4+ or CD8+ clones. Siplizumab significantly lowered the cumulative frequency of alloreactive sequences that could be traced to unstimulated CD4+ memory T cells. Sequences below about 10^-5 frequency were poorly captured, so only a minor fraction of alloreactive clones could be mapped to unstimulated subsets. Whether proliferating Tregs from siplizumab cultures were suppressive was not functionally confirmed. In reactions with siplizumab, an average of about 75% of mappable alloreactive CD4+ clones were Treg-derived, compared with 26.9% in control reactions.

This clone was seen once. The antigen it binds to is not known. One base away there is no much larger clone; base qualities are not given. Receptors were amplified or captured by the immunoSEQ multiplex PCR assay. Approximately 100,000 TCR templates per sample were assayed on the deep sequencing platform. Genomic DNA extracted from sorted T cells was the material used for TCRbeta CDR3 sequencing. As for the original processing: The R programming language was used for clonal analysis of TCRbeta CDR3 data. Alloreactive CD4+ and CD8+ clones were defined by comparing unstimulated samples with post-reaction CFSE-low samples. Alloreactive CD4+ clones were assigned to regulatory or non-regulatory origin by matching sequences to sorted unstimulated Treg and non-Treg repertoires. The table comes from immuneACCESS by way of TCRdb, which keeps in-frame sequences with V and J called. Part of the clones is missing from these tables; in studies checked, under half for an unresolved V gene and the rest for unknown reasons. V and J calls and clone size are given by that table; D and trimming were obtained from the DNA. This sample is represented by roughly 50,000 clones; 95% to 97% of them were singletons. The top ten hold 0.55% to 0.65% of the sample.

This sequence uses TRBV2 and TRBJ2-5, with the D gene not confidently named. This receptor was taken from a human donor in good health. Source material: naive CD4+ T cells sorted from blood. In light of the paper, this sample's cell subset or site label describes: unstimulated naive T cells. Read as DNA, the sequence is TGTGCCAGCAGTAGACCTATTCCTTACCAAGAGACCCAGTACTTC. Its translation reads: CASSRPIPYQETQYF.